Sequencing of this T cell receptor (beta chain) was carried out in a study of blood T cell repertoires in COVID-19. Study information: Samples came from the United States, Italy and Spain, spanning acute and convalescent COVID-19. T cells, B-cell-depleted T cells, or PBMCs provided the cDNA or gDNA that served as material.

Using immunoSEQ multiplex PCR, the repertoire was profiled, and TCRdb retains in-frame clones only, with some absent. The sample lists 80,000 to 95,000 clones, roughly 83% occurring once. Only a few counts were recorded for this clone. Germline CDR1 is LNHNV and CDR2 is YYDKDF (reference sequence). Trimming at V came to 5 bases and at J to 1 base, leaving 3 bases not matched to a gene. This CDR3 has 15 amino acids. The chain couples TRBV15 to TRBJ2-3; 10 positions agree with TRBD2. Sequencing was performed on peripheral blood. The receptor comes from an elderly woman with active or convalescent COVID-19. In DNA form, the CDR3 reads TGTGCCACCAGCGTCCTAGCGGGAGGCACAGATACGCAGTATTTT. Amino acids: CATSVLAGGTDTQYF.